This T cell receptor beta chain was found in a study of shared clonotypes between healthy human individuals. Study-level findings and limits: Only blood underwent sampling, and tissue repertoires likely differ.

Using immunoSEQ multiplex PCR, the repertoire was profiled, and TCRdb retains in-frame clones only, with some absent. Of approximately 740,000 clones in the sample, around 67% were seen once. V lost 6 bases to trimming and J lost 3 bases, with 12 bases between them. This CDR3 is built from 13 residues. CDR1 is MNHEY and CDR2 is SVGAGI in the germline V gene. Points on this clone: Its antigen is not known.

This sequence was found in a woman aged 25 to 39 in good health. The sequenced sample was memory CD4+ T cells sorted from blood. Sample subset: CD45RA-negative fraction. The chain has TRBV6-5 and TRBJ2-7; D is possibly TRBD2 (6 bases). The CDR3 DNA is TGTGCCAGCAGGCCCGGGACTCGCTACGAGCAGTACTTC. Amino acids: CASRPGTRYEQYF.